These 28 T cell receptor beta chains share one sample of origin, sequenced in a study of blood T cell repertoires in COVID-19. Clones were sequenced by immunoSEQ multiplex PCR, and TCRdb holds only the in-frame ones, with some missing. The repertoire consists of 300,000 to 400,000 clones, with around 87% occurring once and the leading ten covering 2.3%. Sequenced input: peripheral blood. These receptors were obtained from a woman in her fifties or sixties with COVID-19, enrolled during active disease.

The chain employs TRBV11-2 and TRBJ2-7; D remains ambiguous. The CDR3 has 15 amino acids. Trimming took 1 base from V and 2 from J, leaving 12 bases between them. In germline, CDR1 is SGHAT, CDR2 FQNNGV. CDR3: CASSLGPAAPYEQYF. CDR3 coding DNA: TGTGCCAGCAGCTTAGGGCCCGCGGCCCCCTACGAGCAGTACTTC.

V usage is TRBV19 and J usage is TRBJ1-1; D is undetermined. The V and J ends lost 5 bases and 0 bases respectively, with 7 bases between them. Germline V lookup: CDR1 LNHDA, CDR2 SQIVND (reference sequence). The CDR3 runs to 13 residues. The CDR3 DNA sequence: TGTGCCAGTAGTGACCAGGTGAACACTGAAGCTTTCTTT. As protein: CASSDQVNTEAFF.

This clone was seen a single time. The chain has TRBV6-2 or TRBV6-3 and TRBJ2-3, with D hard to call. Trimming took off 2 bases at V and 1 base at J, with 16 bases between the two ends. Germline loops: CDR1 MNHEY, CDR2 SVGEGT. The length of the CDR3 is 17 residues. The CDR3 nucleotides are TGTGCCAGCAGTTACGTCCCCGGCGAGGCGCGCACAGATACGCAGTATTTT. This codes for CASSYVPGEARTDTQYF.

This clone was recorded only once. The rearrangement uses TRBV7-2 and TRBJ2-7; D may be TRBD1 (5 bases). Trimming left V 2 bases short and J 1 base short, with 12 bases between. This CDR3 spans 15 amino acids. Germline V gene sequence: CDR1 SGHTA, CDR2 FQGNSA. The CDR3 DNA reads as TGTGCCAGCAGCTTAAAAGTCCGGACATCCTACGAGCAGTACTTC. This sequence encodes CASSLKVRTSYEQYF.

The rearrangement links TRBV15 to TRBJ1-5, with D unresolved. Trimming took 3 bases from V and 10 from J, leaving 13 bases between them. The CDR3 is 13 residues long. Germline values: CDR1 LNHNV, CDR2 YYDKDF (reference sequence). In nucleotides, the CDR3 is TGTGCCACCAGCAGGGATACTAGGGATCCCCAGCATTTT. Its translation: CATSRDTRDPQHF.

The chain employs TRBV2 and TRBJ2-7, with TRBD2 as a possible D gene (6 bases). V lost 4 bases, J lost 1 base, and 11 bases lay in between. The CDR3 is 14 amino acids. Germline-derived CDR1 and CDR2 are SNHLY and FYNNEI. This chain's CDR3 is CASSVGGVSYEQYF. For the CDR3, the DNA is TGTGCCAGCAGTGTGGGCGGGGTGTCCTACGAGCAGTACTTC.

The V gene is TRBV4-1, the J gene TRBJ2-2; 10 bases agree with TRBD2. The CDR3 consists of 16 residues. Germline V gene sequence: CDR1 MGHRA, CDR2 YSYEKL. With 4 bases clipped from V and 7 bases from J, the junction kept 9 bases outside the gene matches. The CDR3 spells CASSRDPRTSGGELFF. DNA for the CDR3: TGCGCCAGCAGCCGGGACCCGAGGACTAGCGGCGGGGAGCTGTTTTTT.

This chain joins TRBV2 and TRBJ1-5; no clear D gene. The germline CDR1 and CDR2 sequences are SNHLY and FYNNEI. The CDR3 runs 15 residues. Trimming took off 2 bases at V and 2 bases at J, with 10 bases between the two ends. CDR3 protein: CASSENRLRNQPQHF. CDR3 DNA: TGTGCCAGCAGTGAAAATCGACTACGCAATCAGCCCCAGCATTTT.

The chain joins TRBV7-9 to TRBJ2-3; the D gene is possibly TRBD1 (6 bases). Trimming removed 5 bases at V and 3 bases at J, with 12 bases between. Germline V gives CDR1 SEHNR, CDR2 FQNEAQ (reference sequence). The CDR3 is 14 amino acids. CDR3 loop: CASSATGTTDTQYF. The CDR3, as DNA: TGTGCCAGCAGCGCCACAGGGACGACAGATACGCAGTATTTT.

J is TRBJ1-6 and V is TRBV5-1; no firm D call. Germline-derived CDR1 and CDR2 are SGHRS and YFSETQ. This CDR3 has 13 residues. V lost 7 bases and J 7 bases, leaving 12 bases between the germline ends. CDR3: CASQEPPNSPLHF. The CDR3, as DNA: TGCGCCAGCCAGGAACCCCCGAATTCACCCCTCCACTTT.

The chain employs TRBV7-9 and TRBJ1-1, with D perhaps matching TRBD1 (6 bases). There are 14 residues in the CDR3. Deletions cut 5 bases from V and 1 base from J, with 11 bases between. From germline, CDR1 is SEHNR and CDR2 FQNEAQ (reference sequence). CDR3 in DNA: TGTGCCAGCAGCCCCGGGACAAAGAACACTGAAGCTTTCTTT. Translating gives CASSPGTKNTEAFF.

The chain links TRBV30 to TRBJ2-3, with 8 bases fitting TRBD2. The J segment lost 1 base and the V segment lost 0 bases, leaving 6 bases of the junction unmatched. Germline CDR1 reads GTSNPN; CDR2 reads SVGIG (reference sequence). The CDR3 length is 16 residues. CDR3 bases: TGTGCCTGGAGTGTACGGGGTAGCGGGGGCACAGATACGCAGTATTTT. Translation: CAWSVRGSGGTDTQYF.

The gene calls are TRBV11-2 and TRBJ1-4, with D possibly TRBD1 on 6 matching bases. Trimming shortened V by 6 bases and J by 11 bases, and 19 bases separated the two germline ends. CDR3 length: 14 amino acids. Germline CDR1 SGHAT, CDR2 FQNNGV. This chain's CDR3 is CASSLGAGEMKLFF. The DNA of the CDR3 is TGTGCCAGCAGTCTAGGGGCAGGGGAGATGAAACTGTTTTTT.

The CDR3 nucleotides are TGTGCCAGCAGTTACAGGGGGCGCACAGATACGCAGTATTTT. Translating gives CASSYRGRTDTQYF. V gene TRBV28 combines with J gene TRBJ2-3; 9 bases are shared with TRBD1. The CDR3 sequence is 14 residues long. Germline V CDR1 and CDR2: MDHEN, SYDVKM. V was clipped by 4 bases and J by 1 base; unmatched bases: 0.

This sequence joins TRBV18 and TRBJ1-6; D is perhaps TRBD1 (6 bases). The germline V gene encodes CDR1 KGHSH and CDR2 LQKENI. CDR3 length: 15 residues. Trimming removed 6 bases at V and 7 bases at J, with 16 bases between. As DNA, the CDR3 is TGTGCCAGCTCCCTCGGACAGAGCGAAAATTCACCCCTCCACTTT. It is translated as CASSLGQSENSPLHF.

The chain joins TRBV4-1 to TRBJ2-7; tentative D call: TRBD1 (6 bases). V was pared by 0 bases and J by 3 bases, with 9 bases between. This CDR3 region has 14 residues. Germline V lookup: CDR1 MGHRA, CDR2 YSYEKL. The CDR3 spells CASSQDDRLYEQYF. CDR3 sequence (DNA): TGCGCCAGCAGCCAAGATGACAGGCTCTACGAGCAGTACTTC.

The chain is built from TRBV5-1 and TRBJ2-7; 7 bases line up with TRBD1. Germline lookup yields CDR1 SGHRS and CDR2 YFSETQ. The CDR3 loop spans 15 amino acids. Germline trimming cut 1 base from V and 3 bases from J; bases unmatched to any gene: 7. The CDR3 coding sequence is TGCGCCAGCAGCTTGCGACAGGGAAGTATCTACGAGCAGTACTTC. The encoded protein is CASSLRQGSIYEQYF.

CDR3 in amino acids: CASSFDRGYEQYF. For the CDR3, the DNA is TGTGCCAGCAGTTTCGACAGGGGCTACGAGCAGTACTTC. The rearrangement links TRBV12-3 or TRBV12-4 to TRBJ2-7; 8 nucleotides agree with TRBD1. The junction had 1 base not matched to a gene; V was cut back by 3 bases and J by 3 bases. CDR3 size: 13 residues.

The chain uses TRBV5-1 and TRBJ2-3; D possibly corresponds to TRBD1 (6 bases). V shed 3 bases and J shed 2 bases, with 19 bases lying between them. This CDR3 spans 17 amino acids. Per the germline V gene, CDR1 is SGHRS and CDR2 is YFSETQ. The CDR3 region has the DNA TGCGCCAGCAGCTCGGAAGTTTTAGGGGGAATCACAGATACGCAGTATTTT. It yields the protein CASSSEVLGGITDTQYF.

In this sample, this clone turned up a few times. V is TRBV3-1 (or the pseudogene TRBV3-2) and J is TRBJ1-6; 9 bases are a match to TRBD1. Trimming cost V 4 bases and J 7 bases; bases outside gene matches: 8. Germline values: CDR1 LGHDT, CDR2 YNNKEL (reference sequence). The CDR3 loop spans 16 amino acids. CDR3 protein: CASSRSTGGINSPLHF. CDR3 sequence (DNA): TGTGCCAGCAGCCGCTCGACAGGGGGGATAAATTCACCCCTCCACTTT.

The chain recombines TRBV6-1 with TRBJ1-2, with D possibly matching TRBD1 (5 bases). Germline lookup yields CDR1 MNHNS and CDR2 SASEGT. Trimming pared 0 bases from V and 5 bases from J, leaving 13 bases between. The CDR3 loop spans 15 amino acids. CDR3 sequence: CASSEAAGRAYGYTF. The DNA for the CDR3 is TGTGCCAGCAGTGAAGCGGCAGGGAGGGCGTATGGCTACACCTTC.

The V call is TRBV6-6, the J call TRBJ1-4, with TRBD1 identical over 12 bases. Germline CDR1 is MNHNY and CDR2 is SVGAGI (reference sequence). This CDR3 region has 15 residues. Germline trimming cut 6 bases from V and 6 bases from J; bases unmatched to any gene: 5. The CDR3 sequence is CASSRDRGRYEKLFF. As DNA, the CDR3 is TGTGCCAGCAGCAGGGACAGGGGGCGTTATGAAAAACTGTTTTTT.

The chain employs TRBV5-1 and TRBJ2-7; possible D gene TRBD2, 6 bases. The CDR3 spans 16 residues. Germline-derived CDR1 and CDR2 are SGHRS and YFSETQ. V was clipped by 4 bases and J by 5 bases, with 22 bases between them. The CDR3 spells CASSSGYRLGIDEQYF. As DNA, the CDR3 is TGCGCCAGCAGCAGCGGGTACAGGCTTGGCATCGACGAGCAGTACTTC.

CDR3 nucleotide sequence: TGTGCCAGCAGTTACCGCAGGGAAACTGAAGCTTTCTTT. It specifies CASSYRRETEAFF. The V gene is TRBV6-5, the J gene TRBJ1-1, with TRBD1 as a possible D gene (5 bases). Germline V gene sequence: CDR1 MNHEY, CDR2 SVGAGI. The V end was cut by 2 bases, the J end by 5 bases, with 9 bases between. This CDR3 has 13 residues.

The V call is TRBV7-9, the J call TRBJ1-4; D unclear. Trimming cost V 1 base and J 8 bases, with 8 bases left between them. Looked up from germline, CDR1 is SEHNR and CDR2 is FQNEAQ (reference sequence). The CDR3 loop spans 13 amino acids. For the CDR3, the DNA is TGTGCCAGCAGCTTAGTTCCGGGAGAAAAACTGTTTTTT. Protein sequence: CASSLVPGEKLFF.

The chain is built from TRBV9 and TRBJ2-4; 10 bases map to TRBD1. V lost 3 bases to trimming and J lost 3 bases; unmatched junction nucleotides: 6. The CDR3 spans 16 residues. Per germline, CDR1 SGDLS and CDR2 YYNGEE. The CDR3, as DNA: TGTGCCAGCAGCGCCCAGACAGGGGGCCTCAAAAACATTCAGTACTTC. Translation gives CASSAQTGGLKNIQYF.

The gene calls are TRBV12-5 and TRBJ1-6; a weak D match, TRBD1 (5 bases). The CDR3 contains 21 residues. Germline CDR1 is LGHNT and CDR2 is FRNRAP. V lost 1 base and J lost 0, with 22 bases in between. The CDR3 region is CASGLGSGQPFRSSYNSPLHF. DNA for the CDR3: TGTGCTAGTGGTTTGGGGTCAGGGCAGCCGTTCCGAAGCTCCTATAATTCACCCCTCCACTTT.

The V call is TRBV5-4, the J call TRBJ1-5; D perhaps matches TRBD1 (5 bases). V was pared by 5 bases and J by 7 bases, with 10 bases between. Looked up from germline, CDR1 is SGHNT and CDR2 is YYREEE (reference sequence). This CDR3 contains 12 residues. CDR3 protein: CASSSQGQPQHF. CDR3 in DNA: TGTGCCAGCAGTTCCCAGGGACAGCCCCAGCATTTT.